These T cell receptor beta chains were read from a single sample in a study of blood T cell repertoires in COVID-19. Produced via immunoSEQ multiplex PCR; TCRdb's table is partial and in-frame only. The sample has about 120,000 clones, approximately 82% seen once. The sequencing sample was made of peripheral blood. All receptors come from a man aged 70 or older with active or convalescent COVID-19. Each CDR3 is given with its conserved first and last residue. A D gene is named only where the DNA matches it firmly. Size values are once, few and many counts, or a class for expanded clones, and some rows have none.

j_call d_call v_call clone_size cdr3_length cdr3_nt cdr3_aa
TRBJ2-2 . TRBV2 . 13 TGTGCCAGCAGTAAAACAAACACCGGGGAGCTGTTTTTT CASSKTNTGELFF
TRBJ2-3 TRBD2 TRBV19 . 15 TGTGCCAGTAGTTCTGGACTAGCGGCCACAGATACGCAGTATTTT CASSSGLAATDTQYF
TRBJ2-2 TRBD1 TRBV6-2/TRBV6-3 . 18 TGTGCCAGCAGTTTAACCCGGGACAGGGTATCGCACACCGGGGAGCTGTTTTTT CASSLTRDRVSHTGELFF
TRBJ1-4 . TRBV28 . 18 TGTGCCAGCAGCAGAGCCGGGGGAGGAATTACAACTAATGAAAAACTGTTTTTT CASSRAGGGITTNEKLFF
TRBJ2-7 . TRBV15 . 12 TGTGCCACCAGCATACGTCGCGACGAGCAGTACTTC CATSIRRDEQYF
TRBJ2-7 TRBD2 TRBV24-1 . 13 TGTGCCACCGCACCGGGGGGTGCCTACGAGCAGTACTTC CATAPGGAYEQYF
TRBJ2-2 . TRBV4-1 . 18 TGCGCCAGCAGCCACCCCCTAGTGCCAGGGGTTGCCACCGGGGAGCTGTTTTTT CASSHPLVPGVATGELFF
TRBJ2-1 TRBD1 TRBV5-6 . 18 TGTGCCAGCATCGATCGTTGGGACAGGGACAGCTCCTACAATGAGCAGTTCTTC CASIDRWDRDSSYNEQFF
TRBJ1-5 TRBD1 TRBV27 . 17 TGTGCCAGCAGTTCCGGACAGGGAGGGACCAGCAATCAGCCCCAGCATTTT CASSSGQGGTSNQPQHF
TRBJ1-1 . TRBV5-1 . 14 TGCGCCAGCAGCTTTGGACAGTTAGGATTTGAAGCTTTCTTT CASSFGQLGFEAFF
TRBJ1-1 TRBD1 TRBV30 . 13 TGTGCCTGGATCCGGGACAGGGACCATGAAGCTTTCTTT CAWIRDRDHEAFF
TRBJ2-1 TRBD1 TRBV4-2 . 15 TGTGCCAGCAGCCCAGGGGGACAGGGAGACAATGAGCAGTTCTTC CASSPGGQGDNEQFF
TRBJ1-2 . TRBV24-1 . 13 TGTGCCACGAACCAGACAGCTCACTATGGCTACACCTTC CATNQTAHYGYTF
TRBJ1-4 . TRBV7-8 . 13 TGTGCCAGCAGCTCGTTCGGTAATGAAAAACTGTTTTTT CASSSFGNEKLFF
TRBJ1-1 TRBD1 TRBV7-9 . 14 TGTGCCAGCAGCTCGGGACAGGGAGACACTGAAGCTTTCTTT CASSSGQGDTEAFF
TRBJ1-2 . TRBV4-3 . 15 TGCGCCAGCAGCCATGTCGGGTTAACCAACTATGGCTACACCTTC CASSHVGLTNYGYTF
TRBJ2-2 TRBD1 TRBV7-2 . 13 TGTGCCAGCAGCGTGACAGGGACCGGGGAGCTGTTTTTT CASSVTGTGELFF
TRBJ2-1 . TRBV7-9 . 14 TGTGCCAGCAGCTTAAATTCGGGTTACAATGAGCAGTTCTTC CASSLNSGYNEQFF
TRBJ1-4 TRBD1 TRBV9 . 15 TGTGCCAGCAGCGTAACAGGGGGCGGTAATGAAAAACTGTTTTTT CASSVTGGGNEKLFF
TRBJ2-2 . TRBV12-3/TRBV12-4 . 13 TGTGCCAGCAATATTCAGGGAATCGGGGAGCTGTTTTTT CASNIQGIGELFF
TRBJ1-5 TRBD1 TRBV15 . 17 TGTGCCACCAGCCCCATTGAGGGGACAGGGGCCAATCAGCCCCAGCATTTT CATSPIEGTGANQPQHF
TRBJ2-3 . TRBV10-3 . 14 TGTGCCATCAGTGATCGGTCCTACACAGATACGCAGTATTTT CAISDRSYTDTQYF
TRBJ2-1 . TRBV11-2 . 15 TGTGCCAGCAGCCCGGGACTGGGGCCCTACAATGAGCAGTTCTTC CASSPGLGPYNEQFF
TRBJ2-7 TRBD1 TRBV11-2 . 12 TGTGCCAGCAGCTCTACCCCGACAGGGGAGTACTTC CASSSTPTGEYF
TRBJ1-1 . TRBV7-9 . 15 TGTGCCAGCAGCTTAGTGGGGGGGAGGAACACTGAAGCTTTCTTT CASSLVGGRNTEAFF
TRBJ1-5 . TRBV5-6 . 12 TGTGCCAGCAGCTTACTCTACCAGCCCCAGCATTTT CASSLLYQPQHF
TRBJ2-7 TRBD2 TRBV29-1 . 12 TGCAGCGTTGAAGGGGGTAGCGGGGGAAGGCACTTC CSVEGGSGGRHF
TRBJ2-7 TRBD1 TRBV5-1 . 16 TGCGCCAGCAGTTCCGGAGCCGGGACAGGGTTCTACGAGCAGTACTTC CASSSGAGTGFYEQYF
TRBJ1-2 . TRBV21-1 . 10 TGTGCCACCACAATCTATGGCTACACCTTC CATTIYGYTF
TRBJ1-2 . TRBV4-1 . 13 TGCGCCAGCAGCATTGACAGGAGCTATGGCTACACCTTC CASSIDRSYGYTF
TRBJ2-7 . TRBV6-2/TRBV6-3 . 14 TGTGCCAGCAGTTCTCATACGGGGACCTACGAGCAGTACTTC CASSSHTGTYEQYF
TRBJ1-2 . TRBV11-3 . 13 TGTGCCAGCAGCTCCCAGGGTGACTATGGCTACACCTTC CASSSQGDYGYTF
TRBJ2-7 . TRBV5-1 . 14 TGCGCCAGCAGCTTGGATCAGGGCTCCTACGAGCAGTACTTC CASSLDQGSYEQYF
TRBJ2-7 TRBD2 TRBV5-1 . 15 TGCGCCAGCAGCGATCCTGGGGGGGGTAAGGACGAGCAGTACTTC CASSDPGGGKDEQYF
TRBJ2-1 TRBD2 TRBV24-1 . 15 TGTGCCACCAGTGACTCAACTAGCGGGCACAATGAGCAGTTCTTC CATSDSTSGHNEQFF
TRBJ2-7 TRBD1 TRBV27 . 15 TGTGCCAGCAGTCCTACGGACAGGGGCGCCTACGAGCAGTACTTC CASSPTDRGAYEQYF
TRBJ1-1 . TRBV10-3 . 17 TGTGCCATCAGTGAGGAAATGGACTTAACTATGAACACTGAAGCTTTCTTT CAISEEMDLTMNTEAFF
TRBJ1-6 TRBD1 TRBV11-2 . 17 TGTGCCAGCAGCTTACGGGGACAGGGCGAATTCAATTCACCCCTCCACTTT CASSLRGQGEFNSPLHF
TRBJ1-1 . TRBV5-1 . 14 TGCGCCAGCTACGAGGGCACCTTGAACACTGAAGCTTTCTTT CASYEGTLNTEAFF
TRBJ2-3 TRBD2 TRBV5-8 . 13 TGTGCCAGCAGACCAGCGGGAGGCGAAGCGCAGTATTTT CASRPAGGEAQYF
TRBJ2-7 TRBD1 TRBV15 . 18 TGTGCCACCAGCAGACTGGGACAGGGGAAAGGAGGTTCCTACGAGCAGTACTTC CATSRLGQGKGGSYEQYF
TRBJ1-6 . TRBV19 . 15 TGTGCCACCAAAGACAGAGATTTCTATAATTCACCCCTCCACTTT CATKDRDFYNSPLHF
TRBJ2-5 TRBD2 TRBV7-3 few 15 TGTGCCAGCAGTTGGGGAGCGGGAGAGGCGGAGACCCAGTACTTC CASSWGAGEAETQYF
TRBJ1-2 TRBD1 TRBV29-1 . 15 TGCAGCGTTGATCCCGGGACAGGGCCTTACTATGGCTACACCTTC CSVDPGTGPYYGYTF
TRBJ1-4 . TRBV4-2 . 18 TGTGCCAGCAGCCAAGATCCTGCGGATGGGGGCCGGGTGGAAAAACTGTTTTTT CASSQDPADGGRVEKLFF